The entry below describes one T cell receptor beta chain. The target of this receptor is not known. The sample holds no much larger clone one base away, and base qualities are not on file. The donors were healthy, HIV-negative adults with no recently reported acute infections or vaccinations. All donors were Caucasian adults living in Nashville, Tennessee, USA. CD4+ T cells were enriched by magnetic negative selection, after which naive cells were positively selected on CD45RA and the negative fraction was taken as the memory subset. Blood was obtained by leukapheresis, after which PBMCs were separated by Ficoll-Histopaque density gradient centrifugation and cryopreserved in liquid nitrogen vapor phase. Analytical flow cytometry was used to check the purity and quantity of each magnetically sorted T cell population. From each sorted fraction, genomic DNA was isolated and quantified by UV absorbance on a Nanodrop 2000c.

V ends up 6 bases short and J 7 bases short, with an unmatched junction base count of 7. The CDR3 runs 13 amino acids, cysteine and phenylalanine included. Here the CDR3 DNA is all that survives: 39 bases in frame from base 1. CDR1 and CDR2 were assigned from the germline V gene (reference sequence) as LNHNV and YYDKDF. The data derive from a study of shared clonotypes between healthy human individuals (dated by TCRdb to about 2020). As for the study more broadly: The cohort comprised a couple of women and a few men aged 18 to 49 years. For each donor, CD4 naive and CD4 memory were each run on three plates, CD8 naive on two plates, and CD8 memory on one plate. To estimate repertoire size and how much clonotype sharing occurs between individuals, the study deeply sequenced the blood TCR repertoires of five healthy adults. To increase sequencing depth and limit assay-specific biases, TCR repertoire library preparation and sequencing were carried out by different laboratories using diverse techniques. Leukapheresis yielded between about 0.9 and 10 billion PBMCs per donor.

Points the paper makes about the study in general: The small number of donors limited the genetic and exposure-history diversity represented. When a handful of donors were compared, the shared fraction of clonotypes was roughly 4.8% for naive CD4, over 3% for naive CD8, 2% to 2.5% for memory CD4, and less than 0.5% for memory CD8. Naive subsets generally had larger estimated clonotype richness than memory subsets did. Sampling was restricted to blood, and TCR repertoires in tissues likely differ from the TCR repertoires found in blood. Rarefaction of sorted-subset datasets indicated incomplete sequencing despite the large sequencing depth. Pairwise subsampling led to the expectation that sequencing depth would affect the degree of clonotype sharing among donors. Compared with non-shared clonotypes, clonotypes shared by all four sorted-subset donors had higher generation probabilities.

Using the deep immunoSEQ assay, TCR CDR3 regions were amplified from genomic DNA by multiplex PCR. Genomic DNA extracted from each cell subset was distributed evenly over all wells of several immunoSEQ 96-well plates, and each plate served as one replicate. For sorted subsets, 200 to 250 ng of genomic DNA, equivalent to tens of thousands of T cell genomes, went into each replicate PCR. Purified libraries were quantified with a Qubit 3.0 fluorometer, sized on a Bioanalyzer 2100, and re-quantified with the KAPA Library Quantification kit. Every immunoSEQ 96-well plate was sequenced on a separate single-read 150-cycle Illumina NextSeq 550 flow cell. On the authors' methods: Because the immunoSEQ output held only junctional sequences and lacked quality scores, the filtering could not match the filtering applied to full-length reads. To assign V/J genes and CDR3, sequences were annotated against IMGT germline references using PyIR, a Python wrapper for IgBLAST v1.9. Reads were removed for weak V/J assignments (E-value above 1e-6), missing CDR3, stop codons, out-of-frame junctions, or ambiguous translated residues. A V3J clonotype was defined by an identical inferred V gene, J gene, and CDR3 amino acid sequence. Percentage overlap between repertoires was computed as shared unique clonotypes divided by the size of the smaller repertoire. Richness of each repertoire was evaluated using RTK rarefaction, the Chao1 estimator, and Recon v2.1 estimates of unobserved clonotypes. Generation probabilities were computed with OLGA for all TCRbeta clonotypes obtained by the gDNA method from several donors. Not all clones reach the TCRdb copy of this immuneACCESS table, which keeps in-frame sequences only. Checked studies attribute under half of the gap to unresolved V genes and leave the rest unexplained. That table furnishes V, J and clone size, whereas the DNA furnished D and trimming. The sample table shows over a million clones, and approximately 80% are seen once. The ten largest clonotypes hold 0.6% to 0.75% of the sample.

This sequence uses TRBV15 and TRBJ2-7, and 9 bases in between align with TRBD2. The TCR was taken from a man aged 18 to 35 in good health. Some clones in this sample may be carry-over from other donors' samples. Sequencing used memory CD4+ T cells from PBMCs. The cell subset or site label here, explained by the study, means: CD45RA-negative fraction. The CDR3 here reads CATRAGGSGEQYF. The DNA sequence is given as TGTGCCACCAGGGCGGGAGGGTCGGGGGAGCAGTACTTC.